This passage covers 17 T cell receptor beta chains from one sample sequenced in a study of human T cells and chemical hapten exposure. Attachment of unique molecular identifiers to individual cDNA molecules was performed in the library. MiXCR, applied by TCRdb to the reads, yields one record per CDR3 protein. Of about 120,000 distinct CDR3 sequences detected, approximately 9.3% appear once; the ten largest clones hold approximately 1.5%. Total RNA was isolated from unfractionated whole blood. Source material: whole blood. Receptors originate from a human donor in good health. Some clones in this sample may be carry-over from other donors' samples.

This clonotype has only a few counts. In nucleotides, the CDR3 is TGTGCCAGCTCACCACCGCAGGGTACGGATGGCTACACCTTC. The encoded protein is CASSPPQGTDGYTF. This chain connects TRBV18 to TRBJ1-2; TRBD1 is a possible D gene (5 bases). The CDR3 is made up of 14 amino acids. The germline V and J ends were trimmed by 0 bases and 6 bases, with 11 bases remaining between them. CDR1 is KGHSH and CDR2 is LQKENI in the germline V gene.

This clonotype was observed a few times. The chain carries TRBV3-1 and TRBJ2-3; no definite D call. This CDR3 is built from 13 residues. CDR1 LGHDT and CDR2 YNNKEL come from the germline V gene (reference sequence). Trimming removed 3 bases from V and 6 bases from J, with 10 bases in between. The CDR3 region is CASSHGTEDTQYF. DNA of the CDR3: TGTGCCAGCAGCCATGGCACCGAGGATACGCAGTATTTT.

The chain links TRBV20-1 to TRBJ2-3; D is undetermined. This CDR3 is built from 16 residues. Deletions cut 3 bases from V and 6 bases from J, with 22 bases between. Per the germline V gene, CDR1 is DFQATT and CDR2 is SNEGSKA (reference sequence). The CDR3 loop reads CSASVSGSVGVDTQYF. In DNA, the CDR3 is TGCAGTGCTAGTGTCTCGGGCTCGGTGGGTGTGGATACGCAGTATTTT.

This clonotype was seen only a few times. This sequence joins TRBV13 and TRBJ2-3, with no clear D. Germline V lookup: CDR1 PRHDT, CDR2 FYEKMQ (reference sequence). Trimming pared 0 bases from V and 6 bases from J, leaving 7 bases between. The CDR3 runs to 13 residues. The CDR3 sequence: CASSLGVLDTQYF. The DNA for the CDR3 is TGTGCCAGCAGCTTAGGCGTACTGGATACGCAGTATTTT.

This clonotype occurred many times. The chain joins TRBV10-3 to TRBJ1-1; 7 bases match TRBD1. Trimming at V came to 5 bases and at J to 3 bases, leaving 3 bases not matched to a gene. Germline-derived CDR1 and CDR2 are ENHRY and SYGVKD. This CDR3 has 13 amino acids. The CDR3 region has the DNA TGTGCCATCAGTACCGGGACAGACACTGAAGCTTTCTTT. Translating gives CAISTGTDTEAFF.

At least ten counts were recorded for this clonotype. The gene calls are TRBV20-1 and TRBJ2-3, with 9 bases fitting TRBD2. Germline V lookup: CDR1 DFQATT, CDR2 SNEGSKA (reference sequence). V gave up 4 bases and J gave up 3 bases; unmatched junction bases: 14. This CDR3 spans 17 amino acids. The CDR3 spells CSATLIWLAGSTDTQYF. In nucleotides, the CDR3 is TGCAGTGCTACCCTAATCTGGCTAGCGGGGAGTACAGATACGCAGTATTTT.

J is TRBJ2-1 and V is TRBV7-9; 13 bases are a match to TRBD2. CDR3 length equals 21 residues. Germline CDR1 and CDR2: SEHNR and FQNEAQ (reference sequence). The V and J ends lost 1 base and 10 bases, in that order; junction bases with no gene match: 22. The CDR3 region has the DNA TGTGCCAGCAGCTTAGGCCGAACAGAAGGACTAGCGGGAGTAGGGTGGGAAGAGCAGTTCTTC. Translation gives CASSLGRTEGLAGVGWEEQFF.

As concerns this clonotype: One base away lies a much larger clone, so this may be a sequencing read error. The CDR3 region is CSATGQQGLNTEVFF. CDR3 coding DNA: TGCAGTGCTACCGGACAACAAGGTTTGAACACTGAAGTTTTCTTT. The V and J genes are TRBV20-1 and TRBJ1-1; D perhaps matches TRBD1 (5 bases). The germline gives CDR1 DFQATT, CDR2 SNEGSKA (reference sequence). The CDR3 runs 15 residues.

Comment on this clonotype: This may be a read error, as it is one base from a much larger clone. The chain combines TRBV7-9 with TRBJ2-1, with D unresolved. CDR1 SEHNR and CDR2 FQNEAQ come from the germline V gene (reference sequence). The V and J ends lost 7 bases and 0 bases respectively, with 25 bases between them. This CDR3 region has 19 residues. The CDR3 sequence is CASKVKGKTWPSSYNEQFF. In DNA form, the CDR3 reads TGTGCCAGCAAAGTAAAGGGAAAGACATGGCCCTCCTCCTACAATGAGCAGTTCTTC.

A few counts support this clonotype. This chain connects TRBV7-2 to TRBJ2-3; D ambiguous. Germline values: CDR1 SGHTA, CDR2 FQGNSA. V lost 5 bases, J lost 3 bases, and 6 bases lay in between. This CDR3 has 12 residues. The CDR3 coding sequence is TGTGCCAGCAGCGCCCAAACAGATACGCAGTATTTT. Translated, it gives CASSAQTDTQYF.

The table lists this clonotype with many counts. The V and J genes are TRBV4-2 and TRBJ2-3; D may be TRBD1 (5 bases). Per germline, CDR1 LGHNA and CDR2 YNFKEQ. Trimming took off 0 bases at V and 1 base at J, with 11 bases between the two ends. The CDR3 is 16 amino acids. This CDR3 reads CASSQEGQARTDTQYF. CDR3 bases: TGTGCCAGCAGCCAAGAGGGGCAGGCCCGCACAGATACGCAGTATTTT.

Ten or more counts support this clonotype. The chain employs TRBV2 and TRBJ1-1; the D is unclear. Germline-derived CDR1 and CDR2 are SNHLY and FYNNEI. V lost 2 bases and J 10 bases, leaving 17 bases between the germline ends. CDR3 length: 14 residues. The CDR3 sequence is CASSESNTGYGAFF. In DNA, the CDR3 is TGTGCCAGCAGTGAATCTAATACCGGGTACGGAGCTTTCTTT.

The chain uses TRBV30 and TRBJ2-1; D might be TRBD1 or TRBD2, each matching 5 bases. Germline-derived CDR1 and CDR2 are GTSNPN and SVGIG (reference sequence). The CDR3 has 15 residues. V was shortened by 0 bases and J by 6 bases, with 15 bases between the two germline ends. The CDR3 bases are TGTGCCTGGAGTGTACAGGACTCCTGGGGCAATGAGCAGTTCTTC. Translation: CAWSVQDSWGNEQFF.

The table lists this clonotype with many counts. The chain carries TRBV5-5 and TRBJ2-1; D unclear. From germline, CDR1 is SGHKS and CDR2 YYEKEE (reference sequence). The ends were cut back, 0 bases at V and 0 bases at J, with 13 bases in the middle. The CDR3 sequence is 17 residues long. CDR3 DNA sequence: TGTGCCAGCAGCTTGGCCGTCCCGGGTAGCTCCTACAATGAGCAGTTCTTC. Translated: CASSLAVPGSSYNEQFF.

This clonotype was observed a handful of times. The V gene is TRBV6-2 or TRBV6-3, the J gene TRBJ2-1; possibly TRBD1 or TRBD2 for D (5 bases each). Germline CDR1 MNHEY, CDR2 SVGEGT. V was cut by 6 bases and J by 8 bases, with 17 bases left in between. This CDR3 contains 14 residues. The CDR3 DNA reads TGTGCCAGCAGCCACCGGGACCTGGGTTATGAGCAGTTCTTC. Translated, it gives CASSHRDLGYEQFF.

The chain carries TRBV5-1 and TRBJ2-4; D gene ambiguous. Per germline, CDR1 SGHRS and CDR2 YFSETQ. The CDR3 consists of 16 residues. V was cut by 1 base and J by 1 base, with 12 bases left in between. The DNA for the CDR3 is TGCGCCAGCAGCTTGTCCAGGTTCACGGCCAAAAACATTCAGTACTTC. Its protein product is CASSLSRFTAKNIQYF.

This clonotype was recorded many times. The genes are TRBV29-1 and TRBJ2-2; no definite D call. Per germline, CDR1 SQVTM and CDR2 ANQGSEA. With 5 bases removed from V and 5 bases from J, the gap between germline ends came to 12 bases. CDR3 length: 13 residues. The CDR3, as DNA: TGCAGCGTTCTGTTAGGGCGAACCGGGGAGCTGTTTTTT. It codes for CSVLLGRTGELFF.